This paragraph covers one TCR beta chain sequence. Its antigen is currently unknown. A multiplex PCR was run with 60 Vbeta primers and 13 Jbeta primers. Repertoires were generated with immunoSEQ multiplex PCR, while TCRdb's copy carries only in-frame clones and drops some. The sample yields some 160,000 clones, less than 9.5% seen once. The data belong to a study of cytomegalovirus exposure and HLA in healthy donors. Study observations and caveats: Researchers reportedly found TCR beta sequences accurately predicted most subjects' HLA-A and HLA-B alleles. Follow-up analysis later connected one missense variant in DCLRE1C with trimming of TCR beta V- and J-genes. A later analysis reportedly found fewer N-insertions in an Asian-associated ancestry cluster than the roughly 670-donor mean.

This CDR3 is 14 amino acids long. The V gene's germline CDR1 is LGHNA and CDR2 YSLEER. Trimming pared 1 base from V and 7 bases from J, leaving 11 bases between. The chain carries TRBV4-3 and TRBJ1-5; D is possibly TRBD1 (5 bases). The sequence derives from a male donor in good health and CMV-seronegative. Sequencing was performed on PBMCs. CDR3 in DNA: TGCGCCAGCAGCCAAGGAGTCAGGGCCCAGCCCCAGCATTTT. This sequence encodes CASSQGVRAQPQHF.